This TCR beta chain derives from a study of blood T cell repertoires in COVID-19. Study-level background: T cells, B-cell-depleted T cells, or PBMCs provided the cDNA or gDNA that served as material.

Clones were read by immunoSEQ multiplex PCR, and TCRdb kept only the in-frame ones, dropping some. Seen here are tens of thousands of clones, 90% observed once, and the top ten hold under 5%. The trim removed 0 bases at V and 3 bases at J, leaving 5 bases unmatched. This CDR3 comprises 15 residues. Per the germline V gene, CDR1 is SGDLS and CDR2 is YYNGEE. Source material: peripheral blood. The chain is built from TRBV9 and TRBJ2-5; 7 bases match TRBD2. This receptor was taken from a human donor in a cohort sampled during active COVID-19. As DNA, the CDR3 is TGTGCCAGCAGCGTAGGGGGAGGGAGCAAAGAGACCCAGTACTTC. Its translation: CASSVGGGSKETQYF. Variable domain in full (rest from reference TRBV9 and TRBJ2-5): DSGVTQTPKHLITATGQRVTLRCSPRSGDLSVYWYQQSLDQGLQFLIQYYNGEERAKGNILERFSAQQFPDLHSELNLSSLELGDSALYFCASSVGGGSKETQYFGPGTRLLVL.